This T cell receptor (beta chain) stems from a study of blood T cells in healthy people across ages. Study-wide background: Roughly one uniquely barcoded beta molecule per two T cells was captured.

There were at least 5 micrograms of total RNA extracted from every sample. The CDR3 is made up of 12 amino acids. Germline values: CDR1 DFQATT, CDR2 SNEGSKA (reference sequence). Trimming left V 3 bases short and J 8 bases short, with 10 bases between. Together with a sample-barcoded 5' primer, a J-beta primer mix was included in a second PCR lasting roughly 6 to 12 cycles. One entry per CDR3 protein, called by TCRdb with MiXCR from the 5' RACE reads. Among hundreds of thousands of distinct CDR3 sequences listed, over 45% were seen once. This receptor was obtained from a woman aged 55-69 years in good health. Sequenced input: blood. J is TRBJ1-4 and V is TRBV20-1; TRBD1 might be the D (5 bases). The CDR3 region is CSASGGREKLFF. DNA of the CDR3: TGCAGTGCTAGTGGGGGACGGGAAAAACTGTTTTTT.